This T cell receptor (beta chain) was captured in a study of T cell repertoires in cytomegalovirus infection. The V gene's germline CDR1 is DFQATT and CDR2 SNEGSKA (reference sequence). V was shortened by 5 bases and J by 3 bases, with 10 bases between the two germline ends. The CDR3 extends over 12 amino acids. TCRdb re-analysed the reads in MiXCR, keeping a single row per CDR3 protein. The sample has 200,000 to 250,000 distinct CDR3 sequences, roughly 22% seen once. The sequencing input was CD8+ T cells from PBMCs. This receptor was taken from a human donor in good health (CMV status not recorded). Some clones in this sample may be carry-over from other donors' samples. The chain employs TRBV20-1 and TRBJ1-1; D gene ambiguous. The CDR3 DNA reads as TGCAGTGCTGGACTTCGGGACACTGAAGCTTTCTTT. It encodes CSAGLRDTEAFF.